Listed here is a single TCR beta chain. Its specificity is unknown. These data belong to a study of shared clonotypes between healthy human individuals. Caucasian adults residing in Nashville, Tennessee made up all the donors. Sequencing was performed with immunoSEQ multiplex PCR; in TCRdb, only in-frame clones are kept and a portion is missing. Of some 320,000 clones in the sample, roughly 87% were seen once. Overall study results and limits: Relative to their counterparts shared across all four donors, non-shared clonotypes exhibited diminished generation probabilities.

The CDR3 is 14 amino acids. CDR1 MNHEY and CDR2 SMNVEV come from the germline V gene (reference sequence). V shed 10 bases, J shed 3 bases, and the junction held 12 bases outside the gene matches. V usage is TRBV27 and J usage is TRBJ2-7; 7 bases align to TRBD1. The receptor comes from a man younger than 35 in good health. Material: memory CD8+ T cells sorted from blood. The subset here: CD45RO+ cells pooled with CCR7-negative TemRA cells. The CDR3 region is CATMVRDSFYEQYF. The DNA for the CDR3 is TGTGCCACCATGGTTCGGGACAGTTTCTACGAGCAGTACTTC.